This T cell receptor beta chain came from a study of response to subunit inactivated influenza vaccine. This CDR3 spans 12 amino acids. The V gene's germline CDR1 is ENHRY and CDR2 SYGVKD. V was cut by 6 bases and J by 5 bases, with 9 bases left in between. A note on this clonotype: The target antigen is unknown.

MiXCR, run by TCRdb on the RT-PCR reads, gives a single entry per CDR3 protein. The sample holds hundreds of thousands of distinct CDR3 sequences, roughly 25% seen once. Overall study results and limits: Authors suggested that a seasonal influenza vaccination recruits few new T cells each time.

The sequencing used CD4+ T cells sorted from PBMCs, collected 5 to 6 days after vaccination. The chain joins TRBV10-3 to TRBJ2-3; D ambiguous. The sequence derives from a man between 50 and 59 years old who received an inactivated influenza vaccine. The DNA for the CDR3 is TGTGCCATCAGCCTCCAGGAAGATACGCAGTATTTT. Its protein product is CAISLQEDTQYF.